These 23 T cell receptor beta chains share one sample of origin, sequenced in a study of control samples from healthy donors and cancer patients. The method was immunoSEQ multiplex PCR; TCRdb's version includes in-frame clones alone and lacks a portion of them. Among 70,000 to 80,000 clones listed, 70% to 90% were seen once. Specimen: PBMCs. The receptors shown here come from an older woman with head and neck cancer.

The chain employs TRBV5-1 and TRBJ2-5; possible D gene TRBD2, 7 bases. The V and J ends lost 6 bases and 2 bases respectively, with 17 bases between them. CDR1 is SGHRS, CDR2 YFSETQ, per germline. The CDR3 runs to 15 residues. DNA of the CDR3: TGCGCCAGCACCCCGGGGGCTAGCGGACAAGAGACCCAGTACTTC. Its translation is CASTPGASGQETQYF.

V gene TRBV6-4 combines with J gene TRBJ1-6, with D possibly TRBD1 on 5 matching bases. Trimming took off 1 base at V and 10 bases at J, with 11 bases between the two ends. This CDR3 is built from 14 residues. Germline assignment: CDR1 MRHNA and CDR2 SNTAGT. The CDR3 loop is CASSDFGGGSPLHF. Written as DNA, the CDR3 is TGTGCCAGCAGTGACTTCGGGGGTGGCTCACCCCTCCACTTT.

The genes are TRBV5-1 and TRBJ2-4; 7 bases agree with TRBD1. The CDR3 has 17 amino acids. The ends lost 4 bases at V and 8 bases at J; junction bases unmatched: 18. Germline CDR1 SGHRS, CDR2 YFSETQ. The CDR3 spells CASSPNTKTHRGDIQYF. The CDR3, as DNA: TGCGCCAGCAGCCCCAACACAAAGACTCACAGGGGAGACATTCAGTACTTC.

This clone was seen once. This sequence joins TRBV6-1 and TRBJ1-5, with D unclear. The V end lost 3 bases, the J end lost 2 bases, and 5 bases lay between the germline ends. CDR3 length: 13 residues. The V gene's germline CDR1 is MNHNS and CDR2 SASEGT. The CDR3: CASSEFGNQPQHF. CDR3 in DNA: TGTGCCAGCAGTGAGTTTGGCAATCAGCCCCAGCATTTT.

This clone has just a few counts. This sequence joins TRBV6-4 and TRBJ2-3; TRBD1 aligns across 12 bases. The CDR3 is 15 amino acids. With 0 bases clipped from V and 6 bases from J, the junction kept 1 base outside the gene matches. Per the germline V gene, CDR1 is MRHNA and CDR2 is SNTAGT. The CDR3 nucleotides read TGTGCCAGCAGTGACTCCGGGACAGGGGGCGATACGCAGTATTTT. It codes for CASSDSGTGGDTQYF.

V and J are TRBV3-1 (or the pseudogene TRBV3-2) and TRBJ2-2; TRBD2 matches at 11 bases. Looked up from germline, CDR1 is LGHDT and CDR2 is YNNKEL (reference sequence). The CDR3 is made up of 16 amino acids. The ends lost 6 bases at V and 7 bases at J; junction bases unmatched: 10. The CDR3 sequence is CASRSTSGRLNGELFF. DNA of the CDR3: TGTGCCAGCAGGTCAACTAGCGGGAGACTTAACGGGGAGCTGTTTTTT.

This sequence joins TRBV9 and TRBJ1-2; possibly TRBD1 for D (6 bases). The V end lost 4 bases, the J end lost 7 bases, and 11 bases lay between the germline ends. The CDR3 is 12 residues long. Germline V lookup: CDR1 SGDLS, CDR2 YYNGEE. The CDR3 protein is CASSSQGFGYTF. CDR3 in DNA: TGTGCCAGCAGCTCACAGGGTTTTGGCTACACCTTC.

The CDR3 sequence is CACDEGSADTQYF. The DNA of the CDR3 is TGTGCCTGTGACGAGGGGTCAGCAGATACGCAGTATTTT. This chain connects TRBV3-1 (or the pseudogene TRBV3-2) to TRBJ2-3, with D perhaps matching TRBD1 or TRBD2 (5 bases each). The CDR3 sequence is 13 residues long. Germline CDR1 is LGHDT and CDR2 is YNNKEL (reference sequence). Deletions cut 11 bases from V and 4 bases from J, with 16 bases between.

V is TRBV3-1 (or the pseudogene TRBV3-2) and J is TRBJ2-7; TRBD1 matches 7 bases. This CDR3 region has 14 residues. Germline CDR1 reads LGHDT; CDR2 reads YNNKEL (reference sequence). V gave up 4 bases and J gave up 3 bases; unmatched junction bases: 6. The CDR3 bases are TGTGCCAGCAGCCTAGGCTACAGGGGCTACGAGCAGTACTTC. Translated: CASSLGYRGYEQYF.

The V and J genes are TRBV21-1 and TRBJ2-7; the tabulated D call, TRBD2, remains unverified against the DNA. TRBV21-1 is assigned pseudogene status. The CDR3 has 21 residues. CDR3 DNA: TGTGCCAGCGGCCTCGAAAAACCGGGACTAGTCTCAGTCGGGACTACTTTCGAGCAGTACTTC. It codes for CASGLEKPGLVSVGTTFEQYF.

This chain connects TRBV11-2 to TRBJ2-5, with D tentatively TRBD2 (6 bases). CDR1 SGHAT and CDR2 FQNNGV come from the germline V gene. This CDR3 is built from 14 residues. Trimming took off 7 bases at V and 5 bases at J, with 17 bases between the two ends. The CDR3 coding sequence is TGTGCCAGCAAGTCCGGGACTCCCCGGGAGACCCAGTACTTC. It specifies CASKSGTPRETQYF.

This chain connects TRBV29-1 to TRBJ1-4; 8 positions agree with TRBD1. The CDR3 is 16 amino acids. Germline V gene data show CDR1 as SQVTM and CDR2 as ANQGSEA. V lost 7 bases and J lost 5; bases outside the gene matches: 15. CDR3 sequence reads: CSGVIAGTGPNEKLFF. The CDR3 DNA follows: TGCAGCGGTGTAATAGCCGGGACAGGACCCAATGAAAAACTGTTTTTT.

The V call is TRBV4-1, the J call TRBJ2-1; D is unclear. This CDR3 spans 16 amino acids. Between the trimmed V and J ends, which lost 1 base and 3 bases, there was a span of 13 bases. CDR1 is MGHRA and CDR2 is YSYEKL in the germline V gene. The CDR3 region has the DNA TGCGCCAGCAGCCAAGGGAGTTTGGGAATCTACAATGAGCAGTTCTTC. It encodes CASSQGSLGIYNEQFF.

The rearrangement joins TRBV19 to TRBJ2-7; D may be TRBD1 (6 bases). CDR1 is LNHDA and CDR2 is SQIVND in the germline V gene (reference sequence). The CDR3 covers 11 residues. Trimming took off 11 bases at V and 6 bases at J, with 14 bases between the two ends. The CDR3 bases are TGTGCCTCCTCCCCAGGGGTCGAGCAGTACTTC. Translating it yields CASSPGVEQYF. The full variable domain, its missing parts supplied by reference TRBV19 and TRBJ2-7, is DGGITQSPKYLFRKEGQNVTLSCEQNLNHDAMYWYRQDPGQGLRLIYYSQIVNDFQKGDIAEGYSVSREKKESFPLTVTSAQKNPTAFYLCASSPGVEQYFGPGTRLTVT.

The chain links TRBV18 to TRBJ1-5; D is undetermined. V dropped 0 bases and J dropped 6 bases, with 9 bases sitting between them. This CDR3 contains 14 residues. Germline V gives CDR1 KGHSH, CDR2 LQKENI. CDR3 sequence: CASSPPGFPQPQHF. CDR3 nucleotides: TGTGCCAGCTCACCACCGGGGTTCCCTCAGCCCCAGCATTTT.

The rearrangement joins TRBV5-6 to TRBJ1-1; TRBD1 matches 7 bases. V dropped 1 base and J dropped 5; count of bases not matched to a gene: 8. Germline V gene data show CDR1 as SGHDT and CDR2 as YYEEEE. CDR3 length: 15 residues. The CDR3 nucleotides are TGTGCCAGCAGCTTGCTCAGGGGGAGAGAAACTGAAGCTTTCTTT. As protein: CASSLLRGRETEAFF.

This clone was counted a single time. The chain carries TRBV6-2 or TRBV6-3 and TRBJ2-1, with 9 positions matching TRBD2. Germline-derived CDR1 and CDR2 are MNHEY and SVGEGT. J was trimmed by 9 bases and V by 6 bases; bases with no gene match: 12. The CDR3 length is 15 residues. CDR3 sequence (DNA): TGTGCCAGCAGCACACCCGCGGGAGGGCGCATTGAGCAGTTCTTC. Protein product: CASSTPAGGRIEQFF.

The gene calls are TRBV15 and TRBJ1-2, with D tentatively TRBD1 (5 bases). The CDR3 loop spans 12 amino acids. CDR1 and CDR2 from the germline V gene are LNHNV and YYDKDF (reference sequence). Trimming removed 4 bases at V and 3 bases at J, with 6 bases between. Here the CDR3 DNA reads TGTGCCACCAGCACCAGGGACTATGGCTACACCTTC. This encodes CATSTRDYGYTF.

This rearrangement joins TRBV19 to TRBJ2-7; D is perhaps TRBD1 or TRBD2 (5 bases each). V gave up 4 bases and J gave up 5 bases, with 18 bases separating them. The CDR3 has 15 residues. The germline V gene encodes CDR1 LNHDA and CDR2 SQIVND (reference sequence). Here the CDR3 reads CASSRGESRSHEQYF. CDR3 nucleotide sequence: TGTGCCAGTAGTAGAGGGGAATCCAGATCCCACGAGCAGTACTTC.

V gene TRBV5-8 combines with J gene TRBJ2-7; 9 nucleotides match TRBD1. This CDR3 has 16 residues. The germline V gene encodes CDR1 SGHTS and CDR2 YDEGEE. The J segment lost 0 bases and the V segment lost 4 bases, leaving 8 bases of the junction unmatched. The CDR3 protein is CASSLGQGLSSYEQYF. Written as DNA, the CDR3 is TGTGCCAGCAGCCTCGGACAGGGGTTGAGCTCCTACGAGCAGTACTTC. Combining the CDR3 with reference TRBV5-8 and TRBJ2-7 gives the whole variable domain EAGVTQSPTHLIKTRGQQATLRCSPISGHTSVYWYQQALGLGLQFLLWYDEGEERNRGNFPPRFSGRQFPNYSSELNVNALELEDSALYLCASSLGQGLSSYEQYFGPGTRLTVT.

CDR3 amino acids: CASSESSYEQYF. CDR3 DNA sequence: TGTGCCAGCAGCGAAAGCTCCTACGAGCAGTACTTC. This chain links TRBV7-2 with TRBJ2-7; no clear D. Germline lookup yields CDR1 SGHTA and CDR2 FQGNSA. V gave up 5 bases and J gave up 0 bases, with 5 bases separating them. The CDR3 is 12 amino acids.

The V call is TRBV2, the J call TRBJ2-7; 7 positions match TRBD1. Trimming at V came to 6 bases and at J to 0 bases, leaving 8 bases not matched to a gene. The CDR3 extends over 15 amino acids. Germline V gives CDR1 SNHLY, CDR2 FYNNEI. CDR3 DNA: TGTGCCAGCAGGCCGGACAGGCAAGGCTCCTACGAGCAGTACTTC. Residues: CASRPDRQGSYEQYF.

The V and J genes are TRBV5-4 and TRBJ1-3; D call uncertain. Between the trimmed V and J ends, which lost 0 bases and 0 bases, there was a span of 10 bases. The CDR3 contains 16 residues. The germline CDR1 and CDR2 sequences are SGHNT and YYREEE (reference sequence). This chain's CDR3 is CASSLDPLVSGNTIYF. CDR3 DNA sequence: TGTGCCAGCAGCTTGGACCCCCTTGTCTCTGGAAACACCATATATTTT.